This T cell receptor (beta chain) was documented in a study of CD8 T cells in Susac syndrome. A quantity of roughly 0.5 to 1 ug RNA underwent reverse transcription using random hexamers. Amplification of TCR beta CDR3 was carried out by immunoSEQ multiplex PCR, which covered 54 Vbeta and 13 Jbeta segments. TCRdb re-derived calls from the immunoSEQ multiplex PCR reads in MiXCR, one entry per CDR3 protein. The table records around 150,000 distinct CDR3 sequences, 90% to 95% of them present only once. The V and J ends lost 6 bases and 0 bases, in that order; junction bases with no gene match: 11. CDR3 length: 15 amino acids. CDR1 DFQATT and CDR2 SNEGSKA come from the germline V gene (reference sequence). Points from the study as a whole: As the study acknowledged, the number of individuals in its TCR sequencing and HLA analysis was relatively small.

The T cells that were sequenced for TCR beta were CD8+ and CD4+ cells from blood. Negative isolation yielded CD8+ and CD4+ T cells; FACS enriched TEMRA cells. On this clonotype itself: Its antigen is still unknown.

The sequenced material came from CD4+ T cells from PBMCs. The TCR sequence derives from a human donor in good health. V usage is TRBV20-1 and J usage is TRBJ2-7, with 7 bases lining up with TRBD1. The CDR3 DNA follows: TGCAGTGCCCTGAGTCCCCGGGACAGCTCCTACGAGCAGTACTTC. Translated, it gives CSALSPRDSSYEQYF.